The clone carrying this TCR beta chain was observed a few times. The length of the CDR3 is 13 residues. J was trimmed by 6 bases and V by 5 bases; bases with no gene match: 7. Germline CDR1 and CDR2: MNHEY and SMNVEV (reference sequence). This entry belongs to a study of beta chain features in type 1 diabetes. TCRB transcripts that were expressed got sequenced, as all of the isolated RNA had been reverse transcribed. Sequencing was performed with immunoSEQ multiplex PCR; in TCRdb, only in-frame clones are kept and a portion is missing. The sample records around 500,000 clones, roughly 11% being singletons.

The TCR sequence derives from a woman in her late teens or twenties in good health. The source material was naive CD4+ T cells from blood. The V gene is TRBV27, the J gene TRBJ2-7; 7 bases agree with TRBD1. CDR3 amino acids: CASSPTGAGEQYF. CDR3 coding DNA: TGTGCCAGCAGTCCCACAGGGGCCGGCGAGCAGTACTTC.